Listed here is a single T cell receptor beta chain. This entry is derived from a study of blood T cell repertoires in COVID-19. The overall study: Donors in the United States, Italy and Spain gave samples during acute or convalescent COVID-19. T cells, B-cell-depleted T cells, or PBMCs provided the cDNA or gDNA that served as material.

In the study's own analysis: Researchers report that nucleated cell counts were estimated from reference gene primer amplification. The assay was immunoSEQ multiplex PCR, and TCRdb's table has in-frame clones only and misses some. D and trimming were read from the DNA, whereas the V and J calls and clone size are those reported in that table. The table shows about 140,000 clones, with about 80% occurring only once. The sequence was collected from a human donor in a cohort sampled during active COVID-19. Sequencing was carried out using peripheral blood.

CDR3 residues: CASSQEYGRAYNEQFF. In DNA form, the CDR3 reads TGCGCCAGCAGCCAAGAGTACGGGAGGGCCTACAATGAGCAGTTCTTC. The chain combines TRBV4-3 with TRBJ2-1, with 8 bases fitting TRBD2. Germline-derived CDR1 and CDR2 are LGHNA and YSLEER. The CDR3 sequence is 16 residues long. With 0 bases clipped from V and 2 bases from J, the junction kept 3 bases outside the gene matches.